The present TCR beta chain was sequenced within a study of cytomegalovirus exposure and HLA in healthy donors. Study-wide results and caveats: From TCR beta sequences, most subjects' HLA-A and HLA-B alleles were reportedly predicted accurately. Later analysis indicated greater clonal expansion among HLA-associated TCR beta chains than among equally common other chains.

The CDR3 has 15 amino acids. The germline CDR1 and CDR2 sequences are SGHRS and YFSETQ. The V end lost 0 bases, the J end lost 1 base, and 11 bases lay between the germline ends. Use of 60 Vbeta and 13 Jbeta primers characterized the PCR. Method: immunoSEQ multiplex PCR; TCRdb's copy keeps in-frame clones and lacks some. Found here are about 190,000 clones, 85% to 90% of them singletons; the top ten hold about 1.7%. A few counts support this clone. Its antigen is not known. V gene TRBV5-1 combines with J gene TRBJ2-7; the D gene is possibly TRBD1 (6 bases). The sample consisted of PBMCs. The sequence was collected from a young woman in good health and CMV-seronegative. The CDR3 sequence: CASSLEGVRSYEQYF. In DNA, the CDR3 is TGCGCCAGCAGCTTGGAGGGGGTACGGTCCTACGAGCAGTACTTC.